The following is a T cell receptor (beta chain) sequence with its context. The data originate from a study of blood T cell repertoires in COVID-19. Study at large: T cells, B-cell-depleted T cells, or PBMCs supplied cDNA or gDNA.

In the original analysis: How many nucleated cells were present was estimated from reference gene primer amplification. The table came from immunoSEQ multiplex PCR; TCRdb's copy has only in-frame clones and leaves some out. V and J calls and clone size are given by that table; D and trimming were obtained from the DNA. The sample includes hundreds of thousands of clones, 83% seen only once; the top ten take about 1.3%. The V and J ends lost 5 bases and 4 bases, in that order; junction bases with no gene match: 13. The CDR3 length is 16 residues. From germline, CDR1 is MNHEY and CDR2 SMNVEV (reference sequence). In Seattle, patients joined the study during active infection and were tracked longitudinally.

The chain carries TRBV27 and TRBJ1-1, with TRBD1 matching over 7 bases. The sequence derives from a woman younger than 45 with COVID-19, enrolled during active disease. Sequenced sample: peripheral blood. CDR3: CASSLYRGDKGTEAFF. The CDR3, as DNA: TGTGCCAGCAGTCTTTACAGGGGCGATAAAGGCACTGAAGCTTTCTTT.